This passage covers 5 T cell receptor beta chains from one sample sequenced in a study of shared clonotypes between healthy human individuals. Only CD45RO-negative cells positively selected for CCR7 counted as naive CD8 cells, so terminally differentiated effector memory CD45RA+ cells were excluded. Libraries were prepared by immunoSEQ multiplex PCR; TCRdb keeps only in-frame clonotypes and omits some of them. The data contain nearly 2 million clones, roughly 94% of them singletons. Source material: naive CD8+ T cells sorted from blood. The source is a man between 18 and 29 years old in good health.

This clone is a singleton in its sample. The same CDR3 is also encoded by other DNA sequences in this sample. The chain joins TRBV4-1 to TRBJ2-7, with D possibly matching TRBD2 (6 bases). Germline CDR1 MGHRA, CDR2 YSYEKL. This CDR3 contains 15 residues. Trimming took off 0 bases at V and 3 bases at J, with 12 bases between the two ends. The CDR3 DNA reads as TGCGCCAGCAGCCAAGACCCGGCGGGATACTACGAGCAGTACTTC. It translates to CASSQDPAGYYEQYF.

The V call is TRBV9, the J call TRBJ1-2; 9 bases line up with TRBD1. V trimming: 8 bases; J trimming: 7 bases; junction bases outside the gene matches: 12. The CDR3 is 14 residues long. Germline CDR1 is SGDLS and CDR2 is YYNGEE. The CDR3, as DNA: TGTGCCAGTTATTCGAGTGGGGACAGGGCTGGCTACACCTTC. Translated: CASYSSGDRAGYTF. Variable domain in full (rest from reference TRBV9 and TRBJ1-2): DSGVTQTPKHLITATGQRVTLRCSPRSGDLSVYWYQQSLDQGLQFLIQYYNGEERAKGNILERFSAQQFPDLHSELNLSSLELGDSALYFCASYSSGDRAGYTFGSGTRLTVV.

The chain recombines TRBV15 with TRBJ2-1, with a possible D match to TRBD1 (6 bases). The V gene's germline CDR1 is LNHNV and CDR2 YYDKDF (reference sequence). The CDR3 has 15 amino acids. Trimming removed 3 bases from V and 4 bases from J, with 13 bases in between. CDR3 in amino acids: CATSRRGSRYNEQFF. CDR3 sequence (DNA): TGTGCCACCAGCAGGAGGGGGAGCCGGTACAATGAGCAGTTCTTC. The whole variable domain, filled in from reference TRBV15 and TRBJ2-1, reads DAMVIQNPRYQVTQFGKPVTLSCSQTLNHNVMYWYQQKSSQAPKLLFHYYDKDFNNEADTPDNFQSRRPNTSFCFLDIRSPGLGDTAMYLCATSRRGSRYNEQFFGPGTRLTVL.

The V and J genes are TRBV15 and TRBJ1-1; D might be TRBD1 (6 bases). V lost 0 bases and J lost 4, with 9 bases in between. The CDR3 runs to 14 residues. Per germline, CDR1 LNHNV and CDR2 YYDKDF (reference sequence). The CDR3 DNA follows: TGTGCCACCAGCAGAGATATAGGGGGCACTGAAGCTTTCTTT. Residues: CATSRDIGGTEAFF.

The V gene is TRBV6-5, the J gene TRBJ1-1; D call uncertain. The CDR3 runs to 13 residues. V dropped 0 bases and J dropped 5 bases, with 7 bases sitting between them. Germline CDR1 reads MNHEY; CDR2 reads SVGAGI. Here the CDR3 reads CASSYSSATEAFF. CDR3 nucleotides: TGTGCCAGCAGTTACTCGAGTGCGACTGAAGCTTTCTTT.